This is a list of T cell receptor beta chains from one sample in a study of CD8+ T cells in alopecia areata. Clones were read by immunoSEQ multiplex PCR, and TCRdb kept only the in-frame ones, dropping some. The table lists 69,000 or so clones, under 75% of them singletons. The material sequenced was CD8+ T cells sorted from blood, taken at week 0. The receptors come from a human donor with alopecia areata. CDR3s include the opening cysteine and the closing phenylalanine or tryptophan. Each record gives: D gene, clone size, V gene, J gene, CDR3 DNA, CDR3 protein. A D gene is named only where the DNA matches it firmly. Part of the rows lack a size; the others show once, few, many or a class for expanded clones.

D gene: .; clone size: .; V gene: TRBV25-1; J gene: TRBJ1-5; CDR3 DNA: TGTGCCAGCAGTGAATATGAAAGCAATCAGCCCCAGCATTTT; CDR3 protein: CASSEYESNQPQHF
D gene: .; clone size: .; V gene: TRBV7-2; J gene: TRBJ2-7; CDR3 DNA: TGTGCCAGCAGCGTAACCGGGACAAGCTACGAGCAGTACTTC; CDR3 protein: CASSVTGTSYEQYF
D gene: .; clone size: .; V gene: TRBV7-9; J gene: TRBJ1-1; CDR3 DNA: TGTGCCAGCACCGGAGAGACTTCCCCAGGGGCTGAAGCTTTCTTT; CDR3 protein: CASTGETSPGAEAFF
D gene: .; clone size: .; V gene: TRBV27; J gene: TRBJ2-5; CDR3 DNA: TGTGCCAGCAGTTTAGTGGGACCCCGAGAGACCCAGTACTTC; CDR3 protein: CASSLVGPRETQYF
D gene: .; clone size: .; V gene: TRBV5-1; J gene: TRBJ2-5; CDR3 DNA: TGCGCCAGCAGCTTGCGATGGGACACCTACAAAGAGACCCAGTACTTC; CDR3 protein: CASSLRWDTYKETQYF
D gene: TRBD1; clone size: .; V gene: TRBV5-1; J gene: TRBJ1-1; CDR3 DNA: TGCGCCAGCAGCTTGGGGCTGGACAGGGGAGGGACTGAAGCTTTCTTT; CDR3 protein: CASSLGLDRGGTEAFF
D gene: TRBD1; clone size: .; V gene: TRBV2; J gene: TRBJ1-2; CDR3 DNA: TGTGCCAGCCGGACAGGGGGCAGCTATGGCTACACCTTC; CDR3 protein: CASRTGGSYGYTF
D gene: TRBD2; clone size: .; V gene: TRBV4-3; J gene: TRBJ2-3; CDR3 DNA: TGCGCCAGCAGCCAAGATTTCCTAGCGGGGGGAGGGGCCACAGATACGCAGTATTTT; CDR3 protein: CASSQDFLAGGGATDTQYF
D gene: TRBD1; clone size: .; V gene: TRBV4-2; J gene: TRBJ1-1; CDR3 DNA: TGTGCCAGCAGCCACACCGGGACAGCCGAAGCTTTCTTT; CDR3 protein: CASSHTGTAEAFF
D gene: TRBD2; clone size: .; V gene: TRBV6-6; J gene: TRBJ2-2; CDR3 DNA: TGTGCCAGCAGTAAGACTAGCGGGAACACCGGGGAGCTGTTTTTT; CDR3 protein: CASSKTSGNTGELFF
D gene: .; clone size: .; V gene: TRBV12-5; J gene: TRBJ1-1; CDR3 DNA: TGTGCTAGTGGTTTGGGGTTGGGGGACACTGAAGCTTTCTTT; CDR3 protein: CASGLGLGDTEAFF
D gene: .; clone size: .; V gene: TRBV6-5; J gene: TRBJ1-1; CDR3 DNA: TGTGCCAGCAGTTACTCAGAAGGGAACGGGGTGTTCTTT; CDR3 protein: CASSYSEGNGVFF
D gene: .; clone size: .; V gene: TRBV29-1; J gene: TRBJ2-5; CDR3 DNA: TGCAGCGTTGAAGATGGCCCCCTGACTAGTAGTCAAGAGACCCAGTACTTC; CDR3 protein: CSVEDGPLTSSQETQYF
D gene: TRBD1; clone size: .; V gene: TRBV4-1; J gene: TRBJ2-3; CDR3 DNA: TGCGCCAGCAGCCCCTTTTCCCAGGGGGCCGGCACAGATACGCAGTATTTT; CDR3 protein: CASSPFSQGAGTDTQYF
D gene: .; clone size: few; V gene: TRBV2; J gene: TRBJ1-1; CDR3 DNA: TGTGCCAGCAGTGAAGGGGTGAACACTGAAGCTTTCTTT; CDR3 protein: CASSEGVNTEAFF
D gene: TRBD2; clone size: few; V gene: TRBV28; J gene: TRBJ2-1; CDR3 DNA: TGTGCCAGCAGTCCACCGTCGAGCGGGAGGACCTCCTACAATGAGCAGTTCTTC; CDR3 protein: CASSPPSSGRTSYNEQFF
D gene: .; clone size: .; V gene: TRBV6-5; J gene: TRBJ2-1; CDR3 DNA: TGTGCCAGCAGTTACTCATCGTTCGGCAATGAGCAGTTCTTC; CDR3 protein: CASSYSSFGNEQFF
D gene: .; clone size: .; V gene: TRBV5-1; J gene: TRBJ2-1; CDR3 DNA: TGCGCCAGCAGGAACAGTTACAATGAGCAGTTCTTC; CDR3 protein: CASRNSYNEQFF
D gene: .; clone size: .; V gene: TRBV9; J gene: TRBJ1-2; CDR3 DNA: TGTGCCAGCAGCGAGGGTCACGGCTACACCTTC; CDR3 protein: CASSEGHGYTF
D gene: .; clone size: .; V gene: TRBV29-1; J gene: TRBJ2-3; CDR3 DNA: TGCAGCGCCTCACGCTCAGGCAGCCTCACAGATACGCAGTATTTT; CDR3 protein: CSASRSGSLTDTQYF